The source of this T cell receptor (beta chain) is a study of T cell responses to AZD1222 COVID-19 vaccine. The method was immunoSEQ multiplex PCR; TCRdb's version includes in-frame clones alone and lacks a portion of them. The sample gives more than 85,000 clones, more than 70% of which show up once; about 16% is in the top ten. Germline trimming cut 4 bases from V and 5 bases from J; bases unmatched to any gene: 10. The CDR3 has 16 residues. Germline lookup yields CDR1 SGHRS and CDR2 YFSETQ. Study-wide results and limits: Among vaccine-associated CD4 TCRs, coverage spanned spike, with dominance at 160-218 and 743-854. It should be noted that donors were predominantly white British and more often female, and clonal diversity was possibly underestimated.

For this clone: The antigen is not known.

The TCR comes from an adult who received the AZD1222 COVID-19 vaccine. This material consisted of peripheral blood, taken 28 days after the second AZD1222 dose. The V gene is TRBV5-1, the J gene TRBJ2-1; 9 bases map to TRBD1. CDR3 in amino acids: CASSGYPGQGNNEQFF. CDR3 coding DNA: TGCGCCAGCAGCGGATATCCGGGACAGGGCAACAATGAGCAGTTCTTC.